The T cell receptor (beta chain) under discussion was sequenced for a study of shared clonotypes between healthy human individuals. Study findings and constraints: Naive CD4 clonotypes overlapped across several donors at around 5%.

Assay: immunoSEQ multiplex PCR; the TCRdb copy retains only in-frame clones and omits some. The sample holds 2 million to 3 million clones, roughly 93% seen once. For this clone: Its antigen is as yet unknown. Distinct nucleotide sequences in the sample also encode this CDR3.

Specimen: naive CD4+ T cells from PBMCs. Subset defined: CD45RA+ positively selected. The receptor was isolated from a man aged 18-30 years in good health. Some clones in this sample may be carry-over from other donors' samples.

The CDR3: CATSRAGGNQPQHF. In DNA, the CDR3 is TGTGCCACCAGCAGAGCAGGGGGCAATCAGCCCCAGCATTTT. V and J are TRBV15 and TRBJ1-5; D may be TRBD1 (6 bases). CDR3 length equals 14 residues. V was trimmed by 1 base and J by 2 bases, leaving 6 bases between them. Germline V gives CDR1 LNHNV, CDR2 YYDKDF (reference sequence).